This T cell receptor beta chain was found in a study of T cell repertoires in cytomegalovirus infection. Notes on this clonotype: Its antigen remains unknown.

Overall study findings and caveats: Clonotypes of TCR beta that were HLA-C-restricted and CMV-specific dominated the ex vivo response.

One entry per CDR3 protein results from TCRdb running MiXCR on the reads. The data hold around 550,000 distinct CDR3 sequences, with around a quarter observed a single time. The CDR3 has 14 amino acids. V lost 0 bases and J lost 7, with 10 bases in between. Germline V gene sequence: CDR1 MGHRA, CDR2 YSYEKL. Sequenced sample: PBMCs. The sequence derives from a human donor in good health (CMV status not recorded). Some clones in this sample may be carry-over from other donors' samples. This chain connects TRBV4-1 to TRBJ1-5, with a tentative D call TRBD1 (5 bases). CDR3 DNA: TGCGCCAGCAGCCAAGATCCAAGGGACCAGCCCCAGCATTTT. Amino acids: CASSQDPRDQPQHF.